This T cell receptor beta chain was documented in a study of shared clonotypes between healthy human individuals. Overall study findings and caveats: Memory subsets had estimated richness that was generally smaller than that of naive subsets.

The CDR3 consists of 14 residues. Trimming took 5 bases from V and 1 from J, leaving 12 bases between them. Per the germline V gene, CDR1 is SGHDT and CDR2 is YYEEEE. Naive CD8 isolation took CD45RO-negative cells positively selected for CCR7 and excluded terminally differentiated effector memory CD45RA+ cells. To note about this clone: Its specificity is not known.

Per the original methods: Junction-only sequences without quality scores were provided by ImmunoSEQ, so filtering was different. Some clones are missing from TCRdb's copy, which holds only in-frame ones; the method was immunoSEQ multiplex PCR. The V and J calls and clone size were taken over from that table, and D and trimming were inferred from the DNA. The data contain about 820,000 clones, 85% to 95% of them singletons. This sequence was found in a man aged 25-40 years in good health. Sequenced sample: naive CD8+ T cells sorted from blood. This chain uses TRBV5-6 with TRBJ1-1; D is uncertain. CDR3 bases: TGTGCCAGCAGAGAGGAAGGTCGGAACACTGAAGCTTTCTTT. Translated, it gives CASREEGRNTEAFF.